Given below is one TCR beta chain in context. Antigen: not known. Time point: recipient sample about 28 days before transplant, after cytoreduction. The data were taken from a study of T cell clonotyping in hematopoietic cell transplantation. At the level of the study: Cytoreduction preceded collection of pretransplant recipient samples.

Here immunoSEQ multiplex PCR was the method, and the copy in TCRdb shows in-frame clones only, minus some. The sample comprises about 45,000 clones, approximately 78% of which are singletons, and over 4% rests with the top ten. Findings and limits, study-wide: Broader posttransplant TCR repertoire diversity was predicted by graft donor and pretransplant recipient Inverse Simpson Index values. After transplant, recipient diversity fell while pathologically expanded clonotypes grew through day 180. No sorting was done, leaving CD4 and CD8 contributions mixed.

CDR1 is DFQATT and CDR2 is SNEGSKA in the germline V gene (reference sequence). V lost 3 bases and J 9 bases, leaving 11 bases between the germline ends. The CDR3 loop spans 11 amino acids. The receptor comes from a man in his sixties with myelodysplastic syndrome. Some clones in this sample may be carry-over from other donors' samples. The chain uses TRBV20-1 and TRBJ1-2, with a weak D call TRBD1 (5 bases). This material consisted of peripheral blood mononuclear cells, taken before stem cell transplant. The DNA for the CDR3 is TGCAGTGCTAGGCCGGGGGAGAGCTACACCTTC. Amino acids: CSARPGESYTF.